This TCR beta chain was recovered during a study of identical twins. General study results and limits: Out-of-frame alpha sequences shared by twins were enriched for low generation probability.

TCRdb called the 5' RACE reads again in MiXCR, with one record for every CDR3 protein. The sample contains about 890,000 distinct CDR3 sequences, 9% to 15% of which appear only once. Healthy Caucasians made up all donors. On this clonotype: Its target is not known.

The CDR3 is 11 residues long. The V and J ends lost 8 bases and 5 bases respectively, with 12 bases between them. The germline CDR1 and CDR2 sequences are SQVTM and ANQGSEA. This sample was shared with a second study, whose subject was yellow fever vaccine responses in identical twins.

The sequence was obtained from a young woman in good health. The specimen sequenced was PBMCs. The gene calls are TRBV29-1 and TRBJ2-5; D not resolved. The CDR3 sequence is CSHNSPETQYF. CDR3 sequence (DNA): TGCAGCCACAACTCCCCGGAGACCCAGTACTTC.